This entry lists 7 T cell receptor beta chains sequenced from one sample in a study of identical twins. TCRdb fed the 5' RACE reads into MiXCR, producing one record per CDR3 protein. The data hold 500,000 or so distinct CDR3 sequences, with roughly 21% observed a single time. The data were also submitted as part of a second study, on T cells expressing NK-cell markers.

Material: CD4+ T cells sorted from blood. The receptors were sampled from a woman under 30 in good health.

This clonotype was picked up a small number of times. The CDR3 nucleotides are TGTGCCAGCAGCCCCCAGATCGGGACTAGCGACCACGAGCAGTACTTC. Its protein is CASSPQIGTSDHEQYF. The J gene is TRBJ2-7, the V gene TRBV9, with 10 positions matching TRBD2. J was trimmed by 5 bases and V by 4 bases; bases with no gene match: 12. This CDR3 region has 16 residues. Per the germline V gene, CDR1 is SGDLS and CDR2 is YYNGEE.

This rearrangement joins TRBV7-6 to TRBJ1-6; D is possibly TRBD1 (5 bases). Trimming shortened V by 1 base and J by 4 bases, and 11 bases separated the two germline ends. CDR3 size: 16 residues. From germline, CDR1 is SGHVS and CDR2 FNYEAQ. CDR3 in DNA: TGTGCCAGCAGCTTAGTGCAGGGCGGATATAATTCACCCCTCCACTTT. Residues: CASSLVQGGYNSPLHF.

V is TRBV7-9 and J is TRBJ2-4, with D tentatively TRBD1 (6 bases). Trimming removed 5 bases at V and 4 bases at J, with 12 bases between. The CDR3 totals 14 residues. Germline CDR1 SEHNR, CDR2 FQNEAQ (reference sequence). CDR3 DNA: TGTGCCAGCAGCGAGAGGACAGCTAAAAACATTCAGTACTTC. Its protein product is CASSERTAKNIQYF. Supplemented by reference TRBV7-9 and TRBJ2-4, the full variable domain reads DTGVSQNPRHKITKRGQNVTFRCDPISEHNRLYWYRQTLGQGPEFLTYFQNEAQLEKSRLLSDRFSAERPKGSFSTLEIQRTEQGDSAMYLCASSERTAKNIQYFGAGTRLSVL.

The count of this clonotype is one. The rearrangement links TRBV5-5 to TRBJ2-5; TRBD1 matches 8 bases. CDR3 length equals 15 residues. The trim removed 6 bases at V and 5 bases at J, leaving 12 bases unmatched. The germline V gene encodes CDR1 SGHKS and CDR2 YYEKEE (reference sequence). The DNA for the CDR3 is TGTGCCAGCAAAACAGGGGGGACCCTGCGGGAGACCCAGTACTTC. Its protein is CASKTGGTLRETQYF.

Only a few counts were recorded for this clonotype. V gene TRBV20-1 combines with J gene TRBJ1-1; the D is unclear. Deletions cut 5 bases from V and 3 bases from J, with 13 bases between. Germline values: CDR1 DFQATT, CDR2 SNEGSKA (reference sequence). The CDR3 runs to 13 residues. The CDR3 here is CSAPEGGYTEAFF. Here the CDR3 DNA reads TGCAGTGCTCCAGAAGGAGGGTACACTGAAGCTTTCTTT.

The chain links TRBV5-6 to TRBJ1-2; D ambiguous. Trimming pared 3 bases from V and 5 bases from J, leaving 8 bases between. CDR1 and CDR2 from the germline V gene are SGHDT and YYEEEE. The CDR3 consists of 12 residues. CDR3 sequence reads: CASSSRRYGYTF. In DNA, the CDR3 is TGTGCCAGCAGCTCACGGCGGTATGGCTACACCTTC. Supplemented by reference TRBV5-6 and TRBJ1-2, the full variable domain reads DAGVTQSPTHLIKTRGQQVTLRCSPKSGHDTVSWYQQALGQGPQFIFQYYEEEERQRGNFPDRFSGHQFPNYSSELNVNALLLGDSALYLCASSSRRYGYTFGSGTRLTVV.

CDR3 residues: CILTTGHSYNEQFF. CDR3 sequence (DNA): TGCATCTTAACGACAGGTCACTCCTACAATGAGCAGTTCTTC. The V call is TRBV20-1, the J call TRBJ2-1, with a weak D call TRBD1 (6 bases). Germline V lookup: CDR1 DFQATT, CDR2 SNEGSKA (reference sequence). CDR3 length: 14 residues.